These T cell receptor beta chains were read from a single sample in a study of T-cell memory formation after mild COVID-19. MiXCR, applied by TCRdb to the 5' RACE reads, yields one record per CDR3 protein. The sample contains 450,000 to 700,000 distinct CDR3 sequences, approximately 18% of which appear only once. Sequenced input: PBMCs or a T cell subset sorted from them (not recorded which). The source of these receptors is an adult woman who had mild COVID-19 (a few samples of this study predate the infection). Cell type and time point are not known. Each CDR3 is given with its conserved first and last residue. The D gene is left open where the match is weak. Only some rows state a clone size, as once, few, many or a class for expanded clones.

V	D	J	size	CDR3	DNA
TRBV3-1	NA	TRBJ2-7	few	CASSQEGHGGYEQYF	TGTGCCAGCAGCCAAGAGGGGCACGGAGGTTACGAGCAGTACTTC
TRBV5-1	TRBD1	TRBJ2-2	NA	CASSLGRTGFTGELFF	TGCGCCAGCAGCTTGGGGCGGACAGGGTTTACCGGGGAGCTGTTTTTT
TRBV4-1	TRBD2	TRBJ2-3	few	CASSQARLAATDTQYF	TGCGCCAGCAGCCAAGCTCGCCTAGCGGCCACAGATACGCAGTATTTT
TRBV15	NA	TRBJ1-4	NA	CATSQSQRGNEKLFF	TGTGCCACCAGTCAATCTCAGAGGGGGAATGAAAAACTGTTTTTT
TRBV11-1	NA	TRBJ1-2	few	CASSPDGNNYGYTF	TGTGCCAGCAGCCCGGACGGTAACAACTATGGCTACACCTTC
TRBV29-1	NA	TRBJ2-5	NA	CSVEDGKRAEETQYF	TGCAGCGTTGAAGATGGTAAGCGGGCCGAAGAGACCCAGTACTTC
TRBV20-1	TRBD2	TRBJ2-1	NA	CSAPPSGRYNEQFF	TGCAGTGCTCCTCCTAGCGGAAGGTACAATGAGCAGTTCTTC
TRBV2	TRBD2	TRBJ2-1	once	CASHLAVRNEQFF	TGTGCCAGCCACCTAGCGGTCCGCAATGAGCAGTTCTTC
TRBV2	NA	TRBJ1-1	NA	CASRYRELAANTEAFF	TGTGCCAGCCGGTATAGGGAACTCGCGGCGAACACTGAAGCTTTCTTT
TRBV11-3	TRBD2	TRBJ2-5	few	CASSFGLAAQETQYF	TGTGCCAGCAGCTTTGGACTAGCGGCACAAGAGACCCAGTACTTC
TRBV5-1	NA	TRBJ1-1	NA	CASSFLASRGNTEAFF	TGCGCCAGCAGCTTTCTGGCATCCAGAGGGAACACTGAAGCTTTCTTT
TRBV11-1	TRBD2	TRBJ2-3	NA	CASSSGTSGYPDTQYF	TGTGCCAGCAGCTCCGGGACTAGCGGATACCCAGATACGCAGTATTTT
TRBV6-5	TRBD2	TRBJ2-2	few	CASSYSGTSGRRAGELFF	TGTGCCAGCAGTTACTCCGGGACTAGCGGGAGACGCGCCGGGGAGCTGTTTTTT
TRBV14	NA	TRBJ2-7	few	CASSQDARFGGVPYF	TGTGCCAGCAGCCAAGACGCCAGATTTGGGGGAGTACCGTACTTC
TRBV9	NA	TRBJ2-7	NA	CASSPSGPAGYEQYF	TGTGCCAGCAGCCCCTCGGGACCGGCCGGCTACGAGCAGTACTTC
TRBV6-2/TRBV6-3	TRBD2	TRBJ2-3	few	CASSYWAVRGGYTQYF	TGTGCCAGCAGTTACTGGGCGGTCCGGGGGGGCTATACGCAGTATTTT
TRBV7-3	NA	TRBJ2-7	few	CASSLTADSYEQYF	TGTGCCAGCAGCTTAACGGCAGACTCCTACGAGCAGTACTTC
TRBV14	TRBD2	TRBJ2-7	NA	CASSQGPSGGTSYEQYF	TGTGCCAGCAGCCAAGGGCCTAGCGGGGGGACCTCCTACGAGCAGTACTTC
TRBV20-1	NA	TRBJ1-6	NA	CSAKTGASSRPLHF	TGCAGTGCCAAGACCGGGGCCTCCTCCCGGCCCCTCCACTTT
TRBV5-5	TRBD1	TRBJ1-2	NA	CASSRRDREVYGYTF	TGTGCCAGCAGCCGCCGGGACAGGGAGGTCTATGGCTACACCTTC
TRBV6-1	NA	TRBJ2-5	few	CASTQAVGGGETQYF	TGTGCCAGCACCCAGGCCGTGGGGGGCGGAGAGACCCAGTACTTC
TRBV6-2/TRBV6-3	NA	TRBJ2-5	NA	CATAGEGAARETQYF	TGTGCCACCGCCGGGGAGGGGGCGGCTCGAGAGACCCAGTACTTC
TRBV29-1	NA	TRBJ1-2	NA	CSVEEGGQSPNYGYTF	TGCAGCGTTGAAGAGGGCGGACAGAGCCCTAACTATGGCTACACCTTC
TRBV3-1	NA	TRBJ2-6	few	CASSQDLVRPEGKPGANVLTF	TGTGCCAGCAGCCAAGATTTGGTCCGGCCCGAAGGGAAACCTGGGGCCAACGTCCTGACTTTC
TRBV20-1	TRBD1	TRBJ1-1	few	CSARVGRGRFTEAFF	TGCAGTGCTAGAGTGGGCAGGGGGCGGTTTACTGAAGCTTTCTTT
TRBV9	NA	TRBJ2-3	NA	CASRASGDDTQYF	TGTGCCAGCAGAGCCTCAGGGGATGACACGCAGTATTTT
TRBV7-8	TRBD1	TRBJ1-6	NA	CASSWGTENSPLHF	TGTGCCAGCAGCTGGGGGACAGAGAATTCACCCCTCCACTTT
TRBV5-6	NA	TRBJ2-7	once	CASSSWGWGADYEQYF	TGTGCCAGCAGCTCCTGGGGGTGGGGCGCTGACTACGAGCAGTACTTC
TRBV24-1	TRBD2	TRBJ2-3	NA	CATSDQAPLASGRTDTQYF	TGTGCCACCAGTGACCAGGCCCCCCTGGCTAGCGGGAGAACAGATACGCAGTATTTT
TRBV3-1	TRBD2	TRBJ2-7	few	CASSQEGLAVYEQYF	TGTGCCAGCAGCCAAGAGGGACTAGCGGTCTACGAGCAGTACTTC
TRBV12-3/TRBV12-4	TRBD1	TRBJ1-2	NA	CASSFGSGGRYGYTF	TGTGCCAGCAGTTTCGGTTCAGGGGGGAGGTATGGCTACACCTTC
TRBV6-6	TRBD1	TRBJ2-3	NA	CASSRTERGHEDTQYF	TGTGCCAGCAGCCGAACGGAGAGGGGGCATGAAGATACGCAGTATTTT
TRBV6-2/TRBV6-3	NA	TRBJ2-1	NA	CASSPPEQFF	TGTGCCAGCAGTCCCCCGGAGCAGTTCTTC
TRBV20-1	NA	TRBJ2-2	few	CSATSGTSTGELFF	TGCAGTGCTACTTCCGGGACTTCGACCGGGGAGCTGTTTTTT
TRBV5-1	NA	TRBJ2-1	few	CASYDRDNEQFF	TGCGCCAGCTACGACAGAGACAATGAGCAGTTCTTC
TRBV6-2/TRBV6-3	NA	TRBJ1-4	NA	CASSYSGSTNEKLFF	TGTGCCAGCAGTTACTCTGGATCAACTAATGAAAAACTGTTTTTT
TRBV19	NA	TRBJ1-6	NA	CASSIRGSNSPLHF	TGTGCCAGTAGTATAAGGGGGAGTAATTCACCCCTCCACTTT
TRBV5-1	NA	TRBJ2-2	NA	CASSPLDLDTGELFF	TGCGCCAGCAGCCCCCTGGACCTAGACACCGGGGAGCTGTTTTTT
TRBV5-1	NA	TRBJ2-3	NA	CASSLVITGLARTADTQYF	TGCGCCAGCAGCTTGGTGATAACGGGGTTGGCGCGGACCGCGGATACGCAGTATTTT
TRBV4-3	TRBD1	TRBJ1-5	once	CASSQDRDVDQPQHF	TGCGCCAGCAGCCAGGACAGGGATGTTGATCAGCCCCAGCATTTT
TRBV23-1	NA	TRBJ2-3	many	CASSQSGLFTQYF	TGCGCCAGCAGTCAGTCGGGACTCTTTACGCAGTATTTT
TRBV20-1	TRBD1	TRBJ2-7	many	CSARGGQGAYEQYF	TGCAGTGCTAGGGGGGGACAGGGGGCGTACGAGCAGTACTTC
TRBV20-1	TRBD2	TRBJ2-3	many	CSARPTSGRTDTQYF	TGCAGTGCTAGACCCACTAGCGGGAGAACAGATACGCAGTATTTT
TRBV12-3/TRBV12-4	NA	TRBJ2-3	NA	CASNPGEDTQYF	TGTGCCAGCAACCCGGGGGAAGATACGCAGTATTTT
TRBV3-1	TRBD2	TRBJ2-1	NA	CASSQEGTSGVPYNEQFF	TGTGCCAGCAGCCAAGAGGGGACTAGCGGGGTCCCTTACAATGAGCAGTTCTTC
TRBV12-3/TRBV12-4	TRBD1	TRBJ2-5	few	CASSGTGKETQYF	TGTGCCAGCAGCGGGACAGGGAAAGAGACCCAGTACTTC
TRBV4-3	TRBD1	TRBJ2-7	many	CASSHSATGETYEQYF	TGCGCCAGCAGCCATTCTGCGACAGGGGAAACCTACGAGCAGTACTTC
TRBV7-9	NA	TRBJ2-1	many	CASSLVGIGTLDFNEQFF	TGTGCCAGCAGCTTAGTAGGTATCGGGACACTTGACTTTAATGAGCAGTTCTTC